The clone carrying this T cell receptor beta chain was seen only a few times. Its antigen is unidentified. Genomic DNA of every subset was divided equally among multiple immunoSEQ plates. Data came from immunoSEQ multiplex PCR; TCRdb stores just in-frame clones and leaves some out. The data contain over a million clones, around three quarters of them seen just once; the ten biggest clones take up 0.55% to 0.7%. The CDR3 is 16 residues long. Trimming cost V 6 bases and J 4 bases; bases outside gene matches: 9. CDR1 is MNHNY, CDR2 SVGAGI, per germline (reference sequence). The data belong to a study of shared clonotypes between healthy human individuals. Study-wide results and limits: Measured sharing among donors was expected to vary with sequencing depth. Four donors held 5% to 5.5% of naive CD4 clonotypes in common.

The gene calls are TRBV6-6 and TRBJ2-2, with 9 bases fitting TRBD2. The sequence was collected from a man between 18 and 29 years old in good health. Some clones in this sample may be carry-over from other donors' samples. The sample consisted of memory CD4+ T cells from PBMCs. The subset here: CD45RA-negative fraction. The CDR3 region is CASSPRSGRSTGELFF. The CDR3 coding sequence is TGTGCCAGCAGCCCCCGTAGCGGGAGATCCACCGGGGAGCTGTTTTTT.